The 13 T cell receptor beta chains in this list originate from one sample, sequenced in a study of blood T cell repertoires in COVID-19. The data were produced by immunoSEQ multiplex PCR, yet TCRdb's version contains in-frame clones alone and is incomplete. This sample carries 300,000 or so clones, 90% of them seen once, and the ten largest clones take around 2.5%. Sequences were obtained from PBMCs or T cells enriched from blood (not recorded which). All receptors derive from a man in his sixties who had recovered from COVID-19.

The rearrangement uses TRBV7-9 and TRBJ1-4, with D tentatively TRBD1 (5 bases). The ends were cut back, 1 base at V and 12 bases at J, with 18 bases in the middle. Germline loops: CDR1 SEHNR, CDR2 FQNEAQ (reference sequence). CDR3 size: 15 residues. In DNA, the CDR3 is TGTGCCAGCAGCTTAGGGCGGGCCGGAGGGGAAGAACTGTTTTTT. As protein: CASSLGRAGGEELFF.

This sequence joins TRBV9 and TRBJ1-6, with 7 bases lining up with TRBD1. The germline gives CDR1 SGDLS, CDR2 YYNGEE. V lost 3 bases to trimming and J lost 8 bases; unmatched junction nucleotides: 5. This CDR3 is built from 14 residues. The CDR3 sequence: CASSAVQGDSPLHF. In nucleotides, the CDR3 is TGTGCCAGCAGCGCCGTGCAGGGGGATTCACCCCTCCACTTT.

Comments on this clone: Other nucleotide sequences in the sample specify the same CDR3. The CDR3 here is CASSVSGGGYNEQFF. DNA for the CDR3: TGTGCCAGCAGCGTATCGGGCGGGGGCTACAATGAGCAGTTCTTC. This rearrangement joins TRBV9 to TRBJ2-1, with 7 bases matching TRBD2. J lost 3 bases, V lost 1 base, and 4 bases had no gene match. Germline V CDR1 and CDR2: SGDLS, YYNGEE. The length of the CDR3 is 15 residues.

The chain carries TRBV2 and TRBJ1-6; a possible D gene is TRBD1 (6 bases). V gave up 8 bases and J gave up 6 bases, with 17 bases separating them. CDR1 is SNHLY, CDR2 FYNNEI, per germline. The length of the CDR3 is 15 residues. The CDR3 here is CASGETGTGNSPLHF. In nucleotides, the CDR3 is TGTGCCAGCGGAGAAACAGGGACCGGTAATTCACCCCTCCACTTT.

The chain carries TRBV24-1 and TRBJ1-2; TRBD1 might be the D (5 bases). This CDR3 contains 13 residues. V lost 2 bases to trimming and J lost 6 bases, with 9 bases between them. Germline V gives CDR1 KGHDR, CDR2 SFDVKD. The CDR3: CATSDYQGHGYTF. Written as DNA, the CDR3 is TGTGCCACCAGTGATTATCAGGGTCATGGCTACACCTTC.

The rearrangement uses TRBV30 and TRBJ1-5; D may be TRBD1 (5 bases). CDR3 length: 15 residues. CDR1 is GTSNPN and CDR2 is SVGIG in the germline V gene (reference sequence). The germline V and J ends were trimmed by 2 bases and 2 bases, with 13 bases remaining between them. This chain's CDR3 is CAWSTGLSGNQPQHF. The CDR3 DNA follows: TGTGCCTGGAGTACGGGACTCTCGGGCAATCAGCCCCAGCATTTT. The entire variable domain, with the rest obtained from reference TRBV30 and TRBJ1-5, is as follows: SQTIHQWPATLVQPVGSPLSLECTVEGTSNPNLYWYRQAAGRGLQLLFYSVGIGQISSEVPQNLSASRPQDRQFILSSKKLLLSDSGFYLCAWSTGLSGNQPQHFGDGTRLSIL.

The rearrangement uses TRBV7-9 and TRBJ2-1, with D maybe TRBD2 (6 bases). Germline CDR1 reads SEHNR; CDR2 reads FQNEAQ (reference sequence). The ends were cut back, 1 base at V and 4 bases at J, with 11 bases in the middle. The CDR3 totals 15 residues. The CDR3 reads CASSLDGSRYNEQFF. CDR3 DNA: TGTGCCAGCAGCTTAGACGGGAGCCGGTACAATGAGCAGTTCTTC.

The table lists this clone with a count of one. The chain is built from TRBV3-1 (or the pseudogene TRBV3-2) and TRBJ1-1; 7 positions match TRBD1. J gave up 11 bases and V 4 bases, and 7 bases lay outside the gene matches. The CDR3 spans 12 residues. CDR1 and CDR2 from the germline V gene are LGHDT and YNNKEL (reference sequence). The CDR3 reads CASSRSRQGAFF. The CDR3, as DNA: TGTGCCAGCAGCCGAAGCCGACAGGGCGCTTTCTTT.

CDR3 sequence (DNA): TGCGCCAGCAGCGCGGGACTAGGGTTAGGGGAGCAGTACTTC. Its translation: CASSAGLGLGEQYF. The chain links TRBV5-1 to TRBJ2-7; 8 bases are shared with TRBD2. This CDR3 region has 14 residues. V shed 4 bases, J shed 7 bases, and the junction held 10 bases outside the gene matches. Germline CDR1 is SGHRS and CDR2 is YFSETQ.

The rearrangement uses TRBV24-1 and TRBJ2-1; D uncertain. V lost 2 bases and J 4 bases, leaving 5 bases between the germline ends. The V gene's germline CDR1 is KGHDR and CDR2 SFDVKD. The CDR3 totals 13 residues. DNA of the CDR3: TGTGCCACCAGTGATTCAGTATACAATGAGCAGTTCTTC. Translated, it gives CATSDSVYNEQFF.

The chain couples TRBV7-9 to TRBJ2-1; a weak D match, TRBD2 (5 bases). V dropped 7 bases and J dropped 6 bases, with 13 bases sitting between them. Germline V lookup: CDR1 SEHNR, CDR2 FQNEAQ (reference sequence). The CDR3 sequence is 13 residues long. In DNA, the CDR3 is TGTGCCAGCACCGCGGGTGCCCTCAATGAGCAGTTCTTC. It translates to CASTAGALNEQFF.

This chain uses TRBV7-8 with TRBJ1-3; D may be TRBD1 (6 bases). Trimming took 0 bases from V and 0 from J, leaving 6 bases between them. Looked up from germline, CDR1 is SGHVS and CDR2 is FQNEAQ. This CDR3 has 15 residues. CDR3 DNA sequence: TGTGCCAGCAGCTTAGCGGACAGCTCTGGAAACACCATATATTTT. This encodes CASSLADSSGNTIYF.

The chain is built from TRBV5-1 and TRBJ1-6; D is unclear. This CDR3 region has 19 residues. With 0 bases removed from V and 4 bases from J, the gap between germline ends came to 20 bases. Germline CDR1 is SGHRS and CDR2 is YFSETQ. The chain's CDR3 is CASSLDPPSPGGYNSPLHF. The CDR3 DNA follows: TGCGCCAGCAGCTTGGACCCCCCCTCACCGGGTGGATATAATTCACCCCTCCACTTT.